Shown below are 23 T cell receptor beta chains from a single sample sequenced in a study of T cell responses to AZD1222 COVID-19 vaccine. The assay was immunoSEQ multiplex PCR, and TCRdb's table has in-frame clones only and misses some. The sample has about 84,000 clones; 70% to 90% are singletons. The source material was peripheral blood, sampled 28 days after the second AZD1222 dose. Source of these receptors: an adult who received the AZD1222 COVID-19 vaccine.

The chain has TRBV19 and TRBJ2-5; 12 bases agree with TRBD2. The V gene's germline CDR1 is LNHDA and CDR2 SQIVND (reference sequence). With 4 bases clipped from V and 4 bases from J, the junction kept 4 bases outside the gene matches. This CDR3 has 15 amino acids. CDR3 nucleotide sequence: TGTGCCAGTAGTAGGACTAGCGGGGTGCGAGAGACCCAGTACTTC. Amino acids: CASSRTSGVRETQYF.

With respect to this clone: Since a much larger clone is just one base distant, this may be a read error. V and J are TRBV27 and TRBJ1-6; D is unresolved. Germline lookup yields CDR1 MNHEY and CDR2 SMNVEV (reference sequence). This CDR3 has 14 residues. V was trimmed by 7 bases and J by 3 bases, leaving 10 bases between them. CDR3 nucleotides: TGTGCCAGCACTTCTAACTTCTATAATTCACCCCTCCACTTT. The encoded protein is CASTSNFYNSPLHF.

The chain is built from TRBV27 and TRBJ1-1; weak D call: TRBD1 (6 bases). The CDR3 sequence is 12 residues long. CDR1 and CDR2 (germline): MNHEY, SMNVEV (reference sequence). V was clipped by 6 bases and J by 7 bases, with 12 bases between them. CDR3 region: CASSRGGLEAFF. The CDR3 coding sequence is TGTGCCAGCAGCCGGGGGGGGCTTGAAGCTTTCTTT.

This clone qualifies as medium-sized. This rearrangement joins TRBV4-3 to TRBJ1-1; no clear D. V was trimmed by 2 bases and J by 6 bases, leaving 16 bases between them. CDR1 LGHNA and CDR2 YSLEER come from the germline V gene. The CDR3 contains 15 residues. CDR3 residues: CASSQSTSLQAEAFF. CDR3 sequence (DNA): TGCGCCAGCAGCCAAAGCACCAGCCTCCAAGCTGAAGCTTTCTTT.

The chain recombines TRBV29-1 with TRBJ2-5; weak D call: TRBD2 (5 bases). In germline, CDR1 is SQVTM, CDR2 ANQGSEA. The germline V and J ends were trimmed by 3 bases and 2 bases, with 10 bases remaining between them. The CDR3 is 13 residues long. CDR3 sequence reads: CSVDRGVQETQYF. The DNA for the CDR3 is TGCAGCGTTGACCGGGGTGTACAAGAGACCCAGTACTTC.

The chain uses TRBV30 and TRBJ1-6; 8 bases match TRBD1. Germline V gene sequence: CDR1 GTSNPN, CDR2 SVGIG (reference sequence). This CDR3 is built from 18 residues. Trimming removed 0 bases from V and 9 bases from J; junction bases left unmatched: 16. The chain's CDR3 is CAWSVGADRGGYGSPLHF. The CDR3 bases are TGTGCCTGGAGTGTAGGGGCCGACAGGGGTGGGTATGGTTCACCCCTCCACTTT.

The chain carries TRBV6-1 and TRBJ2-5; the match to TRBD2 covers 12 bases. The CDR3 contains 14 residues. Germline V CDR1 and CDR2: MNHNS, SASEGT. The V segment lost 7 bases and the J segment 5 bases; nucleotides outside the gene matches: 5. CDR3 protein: CASTTSGGLETQYF. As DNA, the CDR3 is TGTGCCAGCACCACTAGCGGGGGGCTGGAGACCCAGTACTTC.

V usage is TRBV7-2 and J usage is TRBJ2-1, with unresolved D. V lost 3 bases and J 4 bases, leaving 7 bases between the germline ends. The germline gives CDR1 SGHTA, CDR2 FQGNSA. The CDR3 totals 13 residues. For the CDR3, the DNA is TGTGCCAGCAGCTTTACTCAATACAATGAGCAGTTCTTC. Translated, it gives CASSFTQYNEQFF.

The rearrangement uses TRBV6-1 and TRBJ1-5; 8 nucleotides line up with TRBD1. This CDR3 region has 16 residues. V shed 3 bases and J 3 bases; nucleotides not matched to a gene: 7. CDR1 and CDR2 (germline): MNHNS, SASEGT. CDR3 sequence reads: CASSDSRQGYNQPQHF. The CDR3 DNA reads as TGTGCCAGCAGTGACAGTCGACAGGGGTACAATCAGCCCCAGCATTTT.

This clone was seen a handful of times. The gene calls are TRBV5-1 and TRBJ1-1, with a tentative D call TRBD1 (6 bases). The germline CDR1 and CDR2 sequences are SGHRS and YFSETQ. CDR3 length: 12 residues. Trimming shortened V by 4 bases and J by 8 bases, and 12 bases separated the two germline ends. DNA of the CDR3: TGCGCCAGCAGCCGTGCTACAGGGGAAGCTTTCTTT. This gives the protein CASSRATGEAFF.

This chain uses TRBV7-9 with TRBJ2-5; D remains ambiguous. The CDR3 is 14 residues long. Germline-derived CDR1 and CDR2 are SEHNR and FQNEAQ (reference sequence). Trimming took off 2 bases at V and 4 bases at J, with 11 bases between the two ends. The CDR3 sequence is CASSLIRWGETQYF. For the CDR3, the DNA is TGTGCCAGCAGCTTAATTAGGTGGGGAGAGACCCAGTACTTC.

This CDR3 is CASSRQERTDTQYF. CDR3 in DNA: TGTGCCAGCAGCAGACAGGAGAGGACAGATACGCAGTATTTT. The J gene is TRBJ2-3, the V gene TRBV27; D possibly corresponds to TRBD1 (6 bases). Trimming shortened V by 6 bases and J by 3 bases, and 13 bases separated the two germline ends. The CDR3 runs to 14 residues. Germline V CDR1 and CDR2: MNHEY, SMNVEV (reference sequence).

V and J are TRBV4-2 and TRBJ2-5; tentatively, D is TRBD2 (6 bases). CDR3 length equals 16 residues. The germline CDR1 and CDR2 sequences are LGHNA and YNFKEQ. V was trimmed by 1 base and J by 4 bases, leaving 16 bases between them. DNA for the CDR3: TGTGCCAGCAGCCAAGGCTCCGGGCGGGGTGGAGAGACCCAGTACTTC. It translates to CASSQGSGRGGETQYF.

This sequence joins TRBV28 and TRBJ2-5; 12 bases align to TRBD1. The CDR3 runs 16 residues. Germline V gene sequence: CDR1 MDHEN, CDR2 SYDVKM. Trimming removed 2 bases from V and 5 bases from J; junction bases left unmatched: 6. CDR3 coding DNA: TGTGCCAGCAGTTTAACCGGGACAGGGGGCTTGGAGACCCAGTACTTC. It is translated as CASSLTGTGGLETQYF.

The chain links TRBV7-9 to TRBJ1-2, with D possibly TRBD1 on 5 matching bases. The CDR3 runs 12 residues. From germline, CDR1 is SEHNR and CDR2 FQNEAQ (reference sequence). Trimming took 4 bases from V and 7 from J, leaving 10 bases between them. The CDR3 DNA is TGTGCCAGCAGCTCCCATGGGGCTGGCTACACCTTC. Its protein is CASSSHGAGYTF.

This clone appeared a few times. The CDR3 reads CASSNSGSMGLYGYTF. The CDR3 DNA is TGTGCCAGTAGTAACTCCGGCTCCATGGGGCTCTATGGCTACACCTTC. The V and J genes are TRBV19 and TRBJ1-2, with D perhaps matching TRBD1 (5 bases). V lost 4 bases and J 4 bases, leaving 19 bases between the germline ends. Germline lookup yields CDR1 LNHDA and CDR2 SQIVND (reference sequence). This CDR3 is 16 amino acids long.

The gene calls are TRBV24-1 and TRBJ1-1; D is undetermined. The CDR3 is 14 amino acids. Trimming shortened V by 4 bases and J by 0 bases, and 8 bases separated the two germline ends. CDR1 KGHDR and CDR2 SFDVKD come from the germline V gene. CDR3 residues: CATSEGPMNTEAFF. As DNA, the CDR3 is TGTGCCACCAGTGAAGGACCCATGAACACTGAAGCTTTCTTT.

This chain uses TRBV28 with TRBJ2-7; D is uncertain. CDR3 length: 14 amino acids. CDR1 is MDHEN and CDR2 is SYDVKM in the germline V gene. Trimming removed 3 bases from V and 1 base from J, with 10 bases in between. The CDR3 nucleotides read TGTGCCAGCAGTTTTGTGGGGTCGTCCTACGAGCAGTACTTC. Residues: CASSFVGSSYEQYF.

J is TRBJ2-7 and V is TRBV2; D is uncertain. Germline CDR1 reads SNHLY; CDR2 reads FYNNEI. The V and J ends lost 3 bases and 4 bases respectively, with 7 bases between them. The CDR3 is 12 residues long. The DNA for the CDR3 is TGTGCCAGCAGTGATGTGGGGTACGAGCAGTACGTC. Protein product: CASSDVGYEQYV.

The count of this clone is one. The CDR3 is CAKEGDRNSPLHF. CDR3 coding DNA: TGTGCCAAGGAAGGGGACAGGAATTCACCCCTCCACTTT. J is TRBJ1-6 and V is TRBV30; 8 bases agree with TRBD1. Germline loops: CDR1 GTSNPN, CDR2 SVGIG (reference sequence). This CDR3 spans 13 amino acids. With V trimmed by 8 bases and J by 7 bases, 7 bases remained unmatched.

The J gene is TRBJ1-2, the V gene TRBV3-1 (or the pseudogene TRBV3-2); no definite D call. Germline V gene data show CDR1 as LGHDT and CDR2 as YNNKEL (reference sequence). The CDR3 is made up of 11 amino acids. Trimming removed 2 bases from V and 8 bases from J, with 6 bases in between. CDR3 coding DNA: TGTGCCAGCAGCCAAACACAAGGCTACACCTTC. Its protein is CASSQTQGYTF.

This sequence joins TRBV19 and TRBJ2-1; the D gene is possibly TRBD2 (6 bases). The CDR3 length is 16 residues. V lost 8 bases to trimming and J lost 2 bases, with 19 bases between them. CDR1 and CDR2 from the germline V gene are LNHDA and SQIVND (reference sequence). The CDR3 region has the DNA TGTGCCAGTCGACAACTAGCCGGAGCGACCTACAATGAGCAGTTCTTC. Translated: CASRQLAGATYNEQFF.

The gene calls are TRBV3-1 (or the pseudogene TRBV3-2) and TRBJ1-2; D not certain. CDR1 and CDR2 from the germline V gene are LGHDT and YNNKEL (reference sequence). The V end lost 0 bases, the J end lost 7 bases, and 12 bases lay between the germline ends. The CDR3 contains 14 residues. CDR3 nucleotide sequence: TGTGCCAGCAGCCAAGAGCCGGGAGTAGGTGGCTACACCTTC. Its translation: CASSQEPGVGGYTF.